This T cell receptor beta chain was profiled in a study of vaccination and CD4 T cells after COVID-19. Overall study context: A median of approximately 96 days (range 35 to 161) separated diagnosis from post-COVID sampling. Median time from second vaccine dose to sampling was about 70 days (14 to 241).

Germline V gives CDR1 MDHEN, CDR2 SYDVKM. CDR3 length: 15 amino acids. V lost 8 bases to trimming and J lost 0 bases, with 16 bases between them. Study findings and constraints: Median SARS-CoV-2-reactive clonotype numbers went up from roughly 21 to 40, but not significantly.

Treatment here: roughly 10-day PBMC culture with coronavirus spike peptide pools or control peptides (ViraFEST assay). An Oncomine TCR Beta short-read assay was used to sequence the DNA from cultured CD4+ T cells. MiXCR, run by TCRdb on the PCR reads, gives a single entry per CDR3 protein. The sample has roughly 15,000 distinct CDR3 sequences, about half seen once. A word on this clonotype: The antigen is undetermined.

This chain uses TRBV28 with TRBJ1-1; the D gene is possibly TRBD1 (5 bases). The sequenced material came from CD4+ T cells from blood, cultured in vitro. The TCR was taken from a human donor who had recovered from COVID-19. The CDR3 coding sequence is TGTGCCAGCGGTACCCTGGGACCGATGAACACTGAAGCTTTCTTT. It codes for CASGTLGPMNTEAFF.